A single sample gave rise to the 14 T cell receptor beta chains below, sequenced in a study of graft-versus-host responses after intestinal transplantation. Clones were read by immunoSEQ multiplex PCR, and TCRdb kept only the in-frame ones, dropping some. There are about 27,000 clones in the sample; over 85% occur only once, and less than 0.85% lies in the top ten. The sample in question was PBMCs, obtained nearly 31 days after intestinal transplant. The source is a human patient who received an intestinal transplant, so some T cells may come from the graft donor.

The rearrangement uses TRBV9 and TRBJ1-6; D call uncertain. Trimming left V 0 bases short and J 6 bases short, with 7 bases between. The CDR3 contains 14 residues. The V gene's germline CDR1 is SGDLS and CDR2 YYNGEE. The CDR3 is CASSVADPNSPLHF. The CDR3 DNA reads TGTGCCAGCAGCGTAGCTGACCCTAATTCACCCCTCCACTTT.

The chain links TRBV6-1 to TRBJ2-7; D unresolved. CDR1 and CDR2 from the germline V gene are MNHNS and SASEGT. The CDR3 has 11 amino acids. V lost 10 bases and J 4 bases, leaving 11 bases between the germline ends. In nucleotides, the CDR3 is TGTGCCACCGGAGTGGGATACGAGCAGTACTTC. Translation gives CATGVGYEQYF.

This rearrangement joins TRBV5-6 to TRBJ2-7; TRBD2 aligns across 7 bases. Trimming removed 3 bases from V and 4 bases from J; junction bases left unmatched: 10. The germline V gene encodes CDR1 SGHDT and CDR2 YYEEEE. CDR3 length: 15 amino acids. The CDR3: CASSWTARGTYEQYF. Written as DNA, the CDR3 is TGTGCCAGCAGCTGGACCGCGCGGGGGACTTACGAGCAGTACTTC.

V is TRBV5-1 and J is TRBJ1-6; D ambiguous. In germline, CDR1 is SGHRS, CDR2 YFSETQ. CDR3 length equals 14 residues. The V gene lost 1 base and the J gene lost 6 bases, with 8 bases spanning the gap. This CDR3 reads CASSLPRINSPLHF. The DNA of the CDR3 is TGCGCCAGCAGCTTGCCAAGGATTAATTCACCCCTCCACTTT.

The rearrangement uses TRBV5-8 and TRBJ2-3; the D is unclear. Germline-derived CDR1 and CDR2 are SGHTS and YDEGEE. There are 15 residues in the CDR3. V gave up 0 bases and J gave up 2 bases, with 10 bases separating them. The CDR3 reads CASSLAGHPTDTQYF. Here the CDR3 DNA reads TGTGCCAGCAGCTTGGCCGGGCACCCCACAGATACGCAGTATTTT.

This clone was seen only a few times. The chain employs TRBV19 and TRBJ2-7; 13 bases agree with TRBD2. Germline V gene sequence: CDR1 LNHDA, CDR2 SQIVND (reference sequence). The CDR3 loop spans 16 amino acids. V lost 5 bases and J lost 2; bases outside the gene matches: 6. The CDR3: CASSAQLAGGPYEQYF. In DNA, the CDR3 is TGTGCCAGTAGTGCCCAACTAGCGGGAGGGCCCTACGAGCAGTACTTC. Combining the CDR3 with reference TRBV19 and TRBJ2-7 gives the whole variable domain DGGITQSPKYLFRKEGQNVTLSCEQNLNHDAMYWYRQDPGQGLRLIYYSQIVNDFQKGDIAEGYSVSREKKESFPLTVTSAQKNPTAFYLCASSAQLAGGPYEQYFGPGTRLTVT.

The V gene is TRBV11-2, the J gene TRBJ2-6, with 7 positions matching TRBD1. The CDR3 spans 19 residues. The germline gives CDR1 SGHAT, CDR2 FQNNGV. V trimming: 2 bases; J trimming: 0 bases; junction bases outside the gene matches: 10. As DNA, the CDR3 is TGTGCCAGCAGCTTACTTCATAGAGGGGGCCGCTCTGGGGCCAACGTCCTGACTTTC. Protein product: CASSLLHRGGRSGANVLTF.

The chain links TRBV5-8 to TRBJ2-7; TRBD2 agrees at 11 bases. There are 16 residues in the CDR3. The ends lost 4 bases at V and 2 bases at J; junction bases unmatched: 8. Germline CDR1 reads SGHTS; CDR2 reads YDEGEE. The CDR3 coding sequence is TGTGCCAGCAGCCCCCCACTAGCGGGGGCCGCCTACGAGCAGTACTTC. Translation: CASSPPLAGAAYEQYF.

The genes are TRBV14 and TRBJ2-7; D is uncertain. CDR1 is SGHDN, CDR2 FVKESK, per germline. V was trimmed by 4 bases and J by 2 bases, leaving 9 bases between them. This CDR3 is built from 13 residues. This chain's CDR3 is CASSPGQTYEQYF. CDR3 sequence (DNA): TGTGCCAGCAGCCCTGGCCAAACCTACGAGCAGTACTTC. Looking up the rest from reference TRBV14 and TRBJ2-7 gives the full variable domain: EAGVTQFPSHSVIEKGQTVTLRCDPISGHDNLYWYRRVMGKEIKFLLHFVKESKQDESGMPNNRFLAERTGGTYSTLKVQPAELEDSGVYFCASSPGQTYEQYFGPGTRLTVT.

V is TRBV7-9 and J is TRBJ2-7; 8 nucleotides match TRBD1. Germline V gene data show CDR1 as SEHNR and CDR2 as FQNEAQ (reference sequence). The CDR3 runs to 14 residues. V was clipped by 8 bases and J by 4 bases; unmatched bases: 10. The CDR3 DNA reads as TGTGCCAGCCAGGAGGGGAGGACAGGGTACGAGCAGTACTTC. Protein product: CASQEGRTGYEQYF.

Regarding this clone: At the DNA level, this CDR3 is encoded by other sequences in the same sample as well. The CDR3 region is CASSYSAGDYGYTF. CDR3 DNA: TGTGCCAGCAGTTACTCAGCCGGGGACTATGGCTACACCTTC. The chain combines TRBV6-5 with TRBJ1-2; no firm D call. CDR1 and CDR2 from the germline V gene are MNHEY and SVGAGI. V lost 0 bases to trimming and J lost 3 bases, with 8 bases between them. CDR3 length: 14 residues.

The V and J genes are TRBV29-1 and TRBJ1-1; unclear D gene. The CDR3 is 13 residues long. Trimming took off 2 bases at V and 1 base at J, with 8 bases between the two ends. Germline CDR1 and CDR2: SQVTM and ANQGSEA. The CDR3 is CSVESEANTEAFF. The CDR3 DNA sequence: TGCAGCGTTGAAAGTGAGGCGAACACTGAAGCTTTCTTT.

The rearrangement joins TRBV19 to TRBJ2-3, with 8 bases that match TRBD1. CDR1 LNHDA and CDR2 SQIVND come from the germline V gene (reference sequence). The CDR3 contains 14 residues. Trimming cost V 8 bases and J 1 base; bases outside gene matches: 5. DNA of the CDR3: TGTGCCAGTGCAGGGGGCGCGGGCACAGATACGCAGTATTTT. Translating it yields CASAGGAGTDTQYF.

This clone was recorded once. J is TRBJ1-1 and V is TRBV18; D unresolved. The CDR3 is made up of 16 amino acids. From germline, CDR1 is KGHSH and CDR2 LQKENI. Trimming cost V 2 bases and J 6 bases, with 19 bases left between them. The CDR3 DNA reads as TGTGCCAGCTCACCAATTCAGCCTACTGTGGGTCCTGAAGCTTTCTTT. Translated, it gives CASSPIQPTVGPEAFF.